This T cell receptor (beta chain) stems from a study of T-cell memory formation after mild COVID-19. Study summary: For the most part, TCR clusters were specific to one donor. Study findings and constraints: Clones contracting over day 15 to 85 were CD4/CD8 balanced, with later expanders leaning CD4+.

Per germline, CDR1 KGHSH and CDR2 LQKENI. The V end lost 2 bases, the J end lost 6 bases, and 16 bases lay between the germline ends. The CDR3 consists of 15 residues. TCRdb analysed the 5' RACE reads with MiXCR anew, one entry per CDR3 protein. The sample has around 260,000 distinct CDR3 sequences, 15% to 20% seen once. To note about this clonotype: Its antigen is not known.

This TCR came from a man aged 18 to 29 who had mild COVID-19 (a few samples of this study predate the infection). Cell type and time point are not known. The specimen sequenced was PBMCs or a T cell subset sorted from them (not recorded which). The V call is TRBV18, the J call TRBJ1-2, with D unresolved. The CDR3 here is CASSPAGDPGDGYTF. In DNA form, the CDR3 reads TGTGCCAGCTCACCAGCGGGAGATCCTGGGGATGGCTACACCTTC.